This T cell receptor (beta chain) was identified during a study of cytomegalovirus exposure and HLA in healthy donors (TCRdb year 2017). Concerning the study at large: In an earlier analysis of roughly 590 of the donors, 250 to 350 Gb of sequence data and 95 million to 130 million unique TCR beta sequences from roughly 180 million T cells were reported. Typing coverage varied by locus: roughly 620-630 donors for A, B, C, DRB1 and DQB1; 500 to 550 for DQA1; more than 600 for DPA1; more than 450 for DPB1. An early release covering 550 to 650 HLA-typed donors comprised 250 to 350 gigabases of sequencing data and about 90 million unique TCR sequences. The study profiled the T cell repertoires of 550 to 700 subjects by immunosequencing and related them to cytomegalovirus serostatus. Rather than using new phenotypic data, the later analysis identified candidate immune exposures from TCR beta sequences and from how often those sequences occurred across donors. The study combined high-throughput TCR immunosequencing, statistical association of individual TCRs with disease status, and machine learning to predict cytomegalovirus infection status. Donor age, sex, ethnicity and CMV serostatus were collected together with the repertoire data. An earlier analysis of approximately 500 of the donors applied high-throughput TCR beta sequencing to assess whether each TCR beta V gene segment acted as functional or pseudogenic. The aim of the study was to test whether cataloging public T cell receptors could identify signatures of past pathogen exposure. In a later analysis, previously published TCR beta repertoires from some 640 donors were re-analyzed and high-resolution HLA genotyping was added so that TCR occurrence patterns could be studied. Besides the first cohort of about 730 subjects, a separate validation cohort made up of 120 different subjects was used. Among about 360 genotyped donors of the cohort, an average of approximately 240,000 unique TCR beta nucleotide sequences were sequenced per donor, roughly a sixth of them non-productive. The genetic ancestry cluster associated with self-reported Caucasian donors included roughly four fifths of the approximately 400 genotyped donors. About 5 DR-DQ haplotypes were handled as single units for association and clustering, since linkage in the cohort was strong. In a later genetic analysis, genome-wide SNP genotypes for about three fifths of the roughly 670 donors were used, and that subset was treated as a discovery cohort. All discovery cohort repertoires had been generated on a single sequencing platform. Both class I and class II loci were covered by HLA typing, at four-digit resolution.

This clone was seen only once. No antigen is known for it. The record has no base qualities; no much larger clone is one base away. What the work shows at the level of the full study, not this receptor alone: Presence/absence analyses assumed roughly uniform sequencing depth across donors, an assumption that may not hold. Compared with the roughly 710-donor mean, donors in an Asian-associated ancestry cluster had fewer N-insertions in productive TCRs, according to a later genetic analysis. A cluster of highly shared sequence variants was judged likely to represent a technical artifact of the sequencing pipeline. While some public TCRs were present in many individuals, most TCR sequences turned up only very rarely across donors. According to a later analysis, TCR association rates differed among HLA loci, with DRB1 alleles showing the most associated TCRs and HLA-C alleles showing the fewest. In a later analysis, 15,000 to 20,000 TCR beta sequences were associated with specific HLA alleles at a false discovery rate of 0.05. In a later analysis, most CMV-associated TCR beta chains were found to appear HLA-restricted, with HLA associations seemingly driven largely by CMV exposure. An earlier analysis of approximately 570 of the donors showed that most TCR beta V segments appeared in productive rearrangements either about 90% or about 30% of the time, which broadly matched IMGT annotations. A later analysis found that HLA-associated TCR beta chains were more clonally expanded and had lower generation probabilities than equally common non-associated chains. A further reported finding was that TCR beta sequences accurately predicted the HLA-A and HLA-B alleles for most subjects in the first cohort. Only TCR beta chains were sequenced in this cohort, and the absence of alpha or paired-chain data limited detectable features. A total of about 150 TCR beta chains were listed by the study as associated with cytomegalovirus. In both the original and validation cohorts, the classifier was reported to diagnose cytomegalovirus status with high specificity and sensitivity. Some IMGT-functional V segments, including TRBV6-2 and TRBV6-3, could not be distinguished by the 87-base-pair reads and were therefore excluded. In vitro tests confirmed that a few of the cytomegalovirus-associated TCR beta chains recognize cytomegalovirus antigens. Because some donors lacked HLA typing at each locus, the association tests relied only on the typed subset. In a later analysis, several top co-occurrence clusters were reported to appear linked to parvovirus B19, influenza, CMV and Epstein-Barr virus. The authors suggested that the approach could potentially be extended to other disease states and immunological phenotypes. Because counts were too low, under 20 rarely observed V segments, including chromosome 9 orphons, were left out of the earlier analysis of some 640 of the donors. Strong co-occurrence of HLA alleles, especially DR and DQ, made assigning TCR associations to individual alleles difficult. Linkage disequilibrium might explain the correlated functional status among segregating V segments, but an unknown experimental factor could not be excluded. An association between a missense DCLRE1C variant and V-gene and J-gene trimming of TCR beta chains was found in a later genetic analysis and replicated in an independent cohort. The only immune exposure information available for the cohort was CMV serostatus.

Library generation was performed with the immunoSEQ multiplex PCR assay. For the multiplex PCR, a mixture combining 60 forward primers for TCR Vbeta segments and 13 reverse primers for TCR Jbeta segments was used. The CDR3 region of rearranged TCR beta genes was amplified from genomic DNA by a multiplex PCR assay. The amplified TCR beta libraries were sequenced on the Illumina HiSeq System as 87-base-pair reads. The authors processed their data as follows. A later analysis tallied roughly 76 million unique TCR beta chains across the 666 repertoires, and approximately 9.9 million of those chains were shared by two or more donors. Raw reads were error-corrected and collapsed into unique sequences with a nearest-neighbor algorithm that merged closely related sequences to remove PCR and sequencing errors. V, D and J gene segments were assigned by aligning CDR3 sequences to IMGT reference sequences. For a sequence to be retained, a match of at least six nucleotides to both a V gene segment and a J gene segment was required. A rearrangement was called productive if the CDR3 had no stop codons and remained in frame with V and J, and every other rearrangement was called non-productive. Following IMGT convention, CDR3 was defined as the stretch from the second conserved V-encoded cysteine up to the conserved J-encoded phenylalanine. The earlier analysis of some 600 of the donors excluded sequences that lacked an unambiguous match to a single V gene segment. In an earlier analysis of some 590 of the donors, a V segment was called functional when productive rearrangements were above 56.7%, and segregating when the standard deviation between donors exceeded 5%. A statistical classification framework was built to diagnose cytomegalovirus status from the catalog of TCR beta chain sequences. In a later analysis, TCR nucleotide sequences were compared against IMGT/GENE-DB human TR gene sequences so that V and J genes could be assigned. In a later analysis, CDR3 sequences and most-parsimonious VDJ recombination scenarios were assigned using the TCRdist pipeline. A later analysis defined each TCR beta chain by its CDR3 amino acid sequence plus V-gene family, and excluded reads lacking a unique V-gene family. To address suspected cross-contamination and a sequencing artifact, a later analysis removed a few hundred highly shared, low-generation-probability nucleotide sequences. In a later analysis, a clonal expansion index for each public chain was calculated from normalized within-repertoire ranks of inferred template counts. In a later analysis, generation probabilities were computed using a VDJ recombination model fitted to out-of-frame rearrangements, and the results were checked against IGoR. A later analysis scored TCR-TCR, TCR-HLA and TCR-CMV co-occurrence with hypergeometric tests, applying a repertoire-size bias correction to TCR pairs. False discovery rates were estimated in a later analysis by permuting HLA or CMV assignments 20 times. In a later analysis, co-occurring TCRs were grouped with DBSCAN, and TCRdist sequence similarity was added when clustering was performed within HLA-allele-positive subsets. Co-occurrence clustering excluded repertoires with fewer than 30,000 or more than 120,000 public chains, plus five with anomalous nucleotide sharing. TCRdb obtained this table from immuneACCESS and retained in-frame rearrangements with V and J assigned. These tables miss some clones; where compared with another copy, unresolved V genes account for less than half of the shortfall, and the remainder is unexplained. The DNA gave D and trimming, while V, J and clone size come from that table. Within this sample are about 200,000 clones, with roughly 77% of them counted one time only. The top ten clonotypes cover nearly 0.4% of the sample.

In total, 600 or so healthy bone marrow donors made up the cohort. Cohort members were all nominally healthy when sampled, although unrecorded immune exposures were likely present. The donor tested CMV seropositive and was one of the 289 seropositive cohort members. Every donor gave a peripheral blood sample, and the peripheral blood mononuclear cells from that sample were used for TCR beta sequencing. The Qiagen DNeasy Blood Extraction Kit was used to extract genomic DNA from the blood cell samples. Spanning cysteine to phenylalanine, the CDR3 consists of 12 amino acids. CDR3 DNA only is kept here, 36 bases in frame from base 1. V gives up 7 bases and J gives up 10 bases, and the segment between their germline ends measures 17 bases. According to the germline V gene (reference sequence), CDR1 reads SGHKS and CDR2 reads YYEKEE.

Sequenced: PBMCs. The receptor was isolated from a male donor in good health and CMV-seropositive. The rearranged segments are TRBV5-5 and TRBJ1-1; a weak D assignment points to TRBD1 (5 bases agree). This receptor carries the CDR3 CASGMGGCGAFF. The DNA sequence is as follows: TGTGCCAGCGGAATGGGGGGTTGTGGAGCTTTCTTT.